This T cell receptor beta chain originates from a study of OX40 agonist ivuxolimab in advanced cancers. Study overall: Partial responses were achieved by three patients, of whom one had hepatocellular carcinoma and two had cutaneous melanoma. Findings and limits, study-wide: More expanded clones were seen, on average, in CD8+ T cells than in CD4+. Antigen specificity was not determined for the expanded peripheral T cells.

The method was immunoSEQ multiplex PCR; TCRdb's version includes in-frame clones alone and lacks a portion of them. The table records about 35,000 clones, over 80% of them present only once. Remarks on this clone: Its antigen remains unknown.

Germline V lookup: CDR1 MNHEY, CDR2 SVGAGI. CDR3 length: 13 residues. Trimming stripped 0 bases from V and 5 bases from J, with 7 bases between. The clonotype comes from an adult with an advanced solid tumor such as melanoma, head and neck, liver or kidney cancer. Here the sequenced sample was CD4+ or CD8+ T cells sorted from blood, taken in a trial of the OX40 agonist ivuxolimab. The J gene is TRBJ2-5, the V gene TRBV6-5, with D hard to call. The CDR3 region is CASSYSEVETQYF. Here the CDR3 DNA reads TGTGCCAGCAGTTACTCCGAGGTTGAGACCCAGTACTTC.